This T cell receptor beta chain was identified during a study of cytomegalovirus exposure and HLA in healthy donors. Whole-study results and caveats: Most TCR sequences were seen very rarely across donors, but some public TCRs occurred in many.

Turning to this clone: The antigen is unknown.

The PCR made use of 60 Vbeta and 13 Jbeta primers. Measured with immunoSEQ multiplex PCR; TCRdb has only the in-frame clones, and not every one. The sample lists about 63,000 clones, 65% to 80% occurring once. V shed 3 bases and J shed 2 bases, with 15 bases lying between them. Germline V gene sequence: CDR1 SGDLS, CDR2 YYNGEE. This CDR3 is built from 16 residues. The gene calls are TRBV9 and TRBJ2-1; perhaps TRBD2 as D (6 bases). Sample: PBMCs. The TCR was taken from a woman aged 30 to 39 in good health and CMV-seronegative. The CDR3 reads CASSGSQEGTYNEQFF. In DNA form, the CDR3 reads TGTGCCAGCAGCGGTAGCCAGGAGGGGACCTACAATGAGCAGTTCTTC.